These T cell receptor beta chains were read from a single sample in a study of CD8 T cells in ankylosing spondylitis. TCRdb itself ran the 5' RACE reads through MiXCR, one entry per CDR3 protein. Counted here are approximately 350,000 distinct CDR3 sequences, roughly 14% occurring once; the ten biggest clones make up approximately 0.99%. Source material: blood, either unsorted or a sorted T cell fraction (not recorded which). These receptors came from a male donor with ankylosing spondylitis or in good health (not recorded which). CDR3s include the opening cysteine and the closing phenylalanine or tryptophan. D genes are given only for firm matches. Clone size is not always given. Where it is, it says once, few, many or a class for expanded clones.

>TRBV9|.|.|TRBJ1-1
CASSVGGRDTEAFF
TGTGCCAGCAGCGTAGGTGGGAGGGACACTGAAGCTTTCTTT
>TRBV25-1|.|.|TRBJ2-7
CASRQTGQPYEQYF
TGTGCCAGCAGACAAACGGGACAACCCTACGAGCAGTACTTC
>TRBV5-1|.|TRBD1|TRBJ2-3
CASSLENRDSGKYF
TGCGCCAGCAGCTTGGAAAACCGGGACAGTGGAAAGTATTTT
>TRBV5-1|.|.|TRBJ1-1
CASSLDRERTEAFF
TGCGCCAGCAGCTTGGACAGGGAGAGAACTGAAGCTTTCTTT
>TRBV7-9|.|.|TRBJ2-7
CASSLPGNEQYF
TGTGCCAGCAGCTTGCCGGGGAACGAGCAGTACTTC
>TRBV11-2|.|TRBD2|TRBJ2-1
CASSRLAGTYNEQFF
TGTGCCAGCAGCAGACTAGCGGGAACCTACAATGAGCAGTTCTTC
>TRBV20-1|.|.|TRBJ1-1
CSADSTLNTEAFF
TGCAGTGCCGACTCAACATTGAACACTGAAGCTTTCTTT
>TRBV3-1|.|TRBD2|TRBJ2-3
CASSIRLAGGADTQYF
TGTGCCAGCAGCATACGACTAGCGGGGGGAGCAGATACGCAGTATTTT
>TRBV6-5|few|.|TRBJ2-7
CASSSRDTAYEQYF
TGTGCCAGCAGTTCCCGGGACACTGCCTACGAGCAGTACTTC
>TRBV20-1|.|TRBD2|TRBJ2-3
CSALSGLAGGRGTDTQYF
TGCAGTGCTCTCTCGGGACTAGCGGGAGGCCGGGGCACAGATACGCAGTATTTT
>TRBV6-5|.|TRBD1|TRBJ2-5
CASSPLGQEETQYF
TGTGCCAGCAGTCCACTCGGACAGGAAGAGACCCAGTACTTC
>TRBV12-3/TRBV12-4|.|.|TRBJ1-3
CASRQGLSGNTIYF
TGTGCCAGCAGACAGGGACTGTCGGGAAACACCATATATTTT
>TRBV15|.|TRBD1|TRBJ2-3
CATSKRQGRTDTQYF
TGTGCCACCAGCAAAAGACAGGGAAGGACAGATACGCAGTATTTT
>TRBV7-2|many|TRBD2|TRBJ2-5
CASSLWAGGQETQYF
TGTGCCAGCAGCTTATGGGCGGGGGGCCAAGAGACCCAGTACTTC
>TRBV19|.|.|TRBJ2-3
CASSPGEDTQYF
TGTGCCAGTAGTCCCGGGGAAGATACGCAGTATTTT
>TRBV3-1|.|.|TRBJ2-5
CASSHGTGTIQETQYF
TGTGCCAGCAGCCACGGAACAGGGACAATTCAAGAGACCCAGTACTTC
>TRBV12-3/TRBV12-4|.|.|TRBJ2-7
CASSFYPPAYEQYF
TGTGCCAGCAGTTTTTACCCCCCCGCCTACGAGCAGTACTTC
>TRBV10-3|few|.|TRBJ1-6
CAISESKGRNNSPLHF
TGTGCCATCAGTGAGTCGAAAGGGCGGAATAATTCACCCCTCCACTTT
>TRBV3-1|few|TRBD2|TRBJ2-5
CASSQGSGGLTETQYF
TGTGCCAGCAGCCAGGGCAGCGGGGGGTTGACGGAGACCCAGTACTTC
>TRBV11-1|.|.|TRBJ2-1
CASSLNLRAYPGSYNEQFF
TGTGCCAGCAGCTTAAACTTGAGGGCCTATCCTGGCTCCTACAATGAGCAGTTCTTC
>TRBV5-1|few|TRBD1|TRBJ2-7
CASSLGGSTGYHEQYF
TGCGCCAGCAGCTTGGGGGGTTCGACAGGGTACCACGAGCAGTACTTC
>TRBV20-1|.|TRBD2|TRBJ2-3
CSARDPQRGGVRTDTQYF
TGCAGTGCTAGAGATCCCCAGCGGGGGGGCGTGAGGACAGATACGCAGTATTTT
>TRBV19|.|TRBD2|TRBJ2-3
CASNSGRTDTQYF
TGTGCCAGTAATAGCGGGCGCACAGATACGCAGTATTTT
>TRBV12-3/TRBV12-4|.|TRBD2|TRBJ2-5
CASSSTGGLGETQYF
TGTGCCAGCAGTTCCACGGGGGGTCTGGGAGAGACCCAGTACTTC
>TRBV27|.|.|TRBJ1-5
CASSLSKERYQPQHF
TGTGCCAGCAGTTTATCGAAGGAGCGCTATCAGCCCCAGCATTTT
>TRBV29-1|.|.|TRBJ2-6
CSVEDRHGSSGANVLTF
TGCAGCGTTGAAGATCGGCACGGGAGCTCTGGGGCCAACGTCCTGACTTTC
>TRBV5-6|few|.|TRBJ2-5
CASSRGAIQETQYF
TGTGCCAGCAGCCGGGGGGCGATTCAAGAGACCCAGTACTTC
>TRBV7-8|.|.|TRBJ2-5
CASSTRVYKETQYF
TGTGCCAGCAGCACACGGGTCTACAAAGAGACCCAGTACTTC
>TRBV27|.|TRBD2|TRBJ2-7
CASRGLAGGVSYEQYF
TGTGCCAGCAGAGGACTAGCGGGAGGCGTCTCCTACGAGCAGTACTTC
>TRBV12-3/TRBV12-4|many|.|TRBJ1-1
CASSSSYSGAAFF
TGTGCCAGCAGTTCGTCCTATTCCGGCGCAGCTTTCTTT
>TRBV30|.|TRBD2|TRBJ2-1
CAWRAGFSYNEQFF
TGTGCCTGGAGAGCGGGGTTCTCCTACAATGAGCAGTTCTTC
>TRBV9|few|TRBD2|TRBJ2-3
CASSAPTSEGLGDTQYF
TGTGCCAGCAGCGCACCCACTAGCGAGGGGTTAGGAGATACGCAGTATTTT
>TRBV27|.|TRBD1|TRBJ2-7
CASSSRQGGTYEQYF
TGTGCCAGCAGTTCCAGACAGGGGGGGACCTACGAGCAGTACTTC
>TRBV20-1|few|.|TRBJ2-3
CSAGPVGTDTQYF
TGCAGTGCTGGCCCGGTGGGCACAGATACGCAGTATTTT
>TRBV2|once|.|TRBJ1-1
CASSEKWGRGEAFF
TGTGCCAGCAGTGAAAAGTGGGGGAGAGGTGAAGCTTTCTTT
>TRBV11-3|few|.|TRBJ2-7
CASSKGLSREQYF
TGTGCCAGCAGCAAAGGTCTATCGAGGGAGCAGTACTTC
>TRBV5-1|.|.|TRBJ2-7
CASSLGGQGTYEQYF
TGCGCCAGCAGCTTGGGAGGTCAGGGAACCTACGAGCAGTACTTC
>TRBV10-3|few|TRBD2|TRBJ2-2
CAITTGTTDGELFF
TGTGCCATCACAACCGGGACTACAGACGGGGAGCTGTTTTTT
>TRBV24-1|.|TRBD2|TRBJ2-1
CATSDPSTSGNQFF
TGTGCCACCAGTGATCCCTCGACTAGCGGGAACCAGTTCTTC
>TRBV7-2|few|TRBD1|TRBJ1-1
CASSLVTGRVYTEAFF
TGTGCCAGCAGCTTAGTGACAGGGCGCGTATACACTGAAGCTTTCTTT
>TRBV5-1|few|.|TRBJ1-6
CASREGFGNSPLHF
TGCGCCAGCAGGGAGGGCTTTGGGAATTCACCCCTCCACTTT
>TRBV20-1|.|.|TRBJ2-1
CSASGGRISYNEQFF
TGCAGTGCTAGTGGGGGACGAATCTCCTACAATGAGCAGTTCTTC
>TRBV5-1|few|.|TRBJ2-5
CASSFSGINTQYF
TGCGCCAGCAGCTTTTCCGGGATCAATACCCAGTACTTC
>TRBV10-3|few|.|TRBJ1-6
CAIRDMTTGNSPLHF
TGTGCCATCAGGGATATGACGACGGGAAATTCACCCCTCCACTTT
>TRBV15|.|TRBD1|TRBJ2-7
CATSFGTAFTRQYF
TGTGCCACCAGCTTCGGGACAGCTTTTACGAGGCAGTACTTC
>TRBV24-1|many|.|TRBJ2-2
CATSRRTGELFF
TGTGCCACCAGTAGGAGAACCGGGGAGCTGTTTTTT
>TRBV4-2|few|.|TRBJ2-2
CASSQDVGGENTGELFF
TGTGCCAGCAGCCAAGACGTTGGCGGGGAGAACACCGGGGAGCTGTTTTTT
>TRBV29-1|.|.|TRBJ2-3
CSVSPLFTDTQYF
TGCAGCGTTAGCCCGCTTTTCACAGATACGCAGTATTTT
>TRBV5-6|few|.|TRBJ2-3
CASSPGPPARDTQYF
TGTGCCAGCAGCCCGGGACCGCCAGCTAGGGATACGCAGTATTTT
>TRBV7-2|.|.|TRBJ1-1
CASSLMTGTEAFF
TGTGCCAGCAGCTTAATGACAGGTACTGAAGCTTTCTTT
>TRBV4-2|many|.|TRBJ2-1
CASSHENNEQFF
TGTGCCAGCAGCCATGAGAACAATGAGCAGTTCTTC
>TRBV7-2|.|.|TRBJ2-1
CASGEPSSYNEQFF
TGTGCCAGCGGAGAGCCTTCATCCTACAATGAGCAGTTCTTC
>TRBV4-2|many|TRBD2|TRBJ2-1
CASSVRTSNNEQFF
TGTGCCAGCAGCGTTCGGACTAGTAACAATGAGCAGTTCTTC
>TRBV7-8|few|TRBD2|TRBJ2-1
CASSLGTSGLIGEQFF
TGTGCCAGCAGCCTCGGGACTAGCGGGCTTATTGGTGAGCAGTTCTTC
>TRBV29-1|few|.|TRBJ2-5
CSVAGRQRETQYF
TGCAGCGTCGCGGGACGTCAAAGAGAGACCCAGTACTTC